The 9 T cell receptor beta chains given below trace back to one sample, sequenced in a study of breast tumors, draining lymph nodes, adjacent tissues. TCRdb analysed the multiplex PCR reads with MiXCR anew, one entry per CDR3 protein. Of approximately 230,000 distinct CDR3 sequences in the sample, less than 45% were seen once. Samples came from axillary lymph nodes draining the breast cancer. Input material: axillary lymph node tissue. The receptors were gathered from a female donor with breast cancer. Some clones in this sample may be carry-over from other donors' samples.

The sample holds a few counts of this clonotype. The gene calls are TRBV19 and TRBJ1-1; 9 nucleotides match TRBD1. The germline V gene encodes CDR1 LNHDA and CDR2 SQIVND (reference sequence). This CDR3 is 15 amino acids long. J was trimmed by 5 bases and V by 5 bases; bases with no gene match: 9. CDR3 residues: CASSVDRGILTEAFF. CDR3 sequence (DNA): TGTGCCAGTAGTGTGGACAGGGGAATCTTGACTGAAGCTTTCTTT. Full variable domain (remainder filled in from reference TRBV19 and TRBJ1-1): DGGITQSPKYLFRKEGQNVTLSCEQNLNHDAMYWYRQDPGQGLRLIYYSQIVNDFQKGDIAEGYSVSREKKESFPLTVTSAQKNPTAFYLCASSVDRGILTEAFFGQGTRLTVV.

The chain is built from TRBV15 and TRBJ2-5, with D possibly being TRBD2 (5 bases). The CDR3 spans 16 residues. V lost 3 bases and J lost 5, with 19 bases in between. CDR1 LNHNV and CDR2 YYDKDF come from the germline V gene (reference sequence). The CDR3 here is CATSSVAGLLGETQYF. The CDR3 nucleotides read TGTGCCACCAGCAGCGTAGCAGGACTCCTCGGGGAGACCCAGTACTTC.

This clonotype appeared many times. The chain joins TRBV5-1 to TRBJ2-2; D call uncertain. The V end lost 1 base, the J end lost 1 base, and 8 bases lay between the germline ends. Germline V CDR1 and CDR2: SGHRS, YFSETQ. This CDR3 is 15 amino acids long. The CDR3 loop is CASSLSTVNTGELFF. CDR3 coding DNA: TGCGCCAGCAGCTTGTCCACAGTGAACACCGGGGAGCTGTTTTTT.

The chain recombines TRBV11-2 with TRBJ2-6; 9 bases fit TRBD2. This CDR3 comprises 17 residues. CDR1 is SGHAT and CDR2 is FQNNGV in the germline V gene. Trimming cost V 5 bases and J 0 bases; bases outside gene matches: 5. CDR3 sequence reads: CASSLAGQLSGANVLTF. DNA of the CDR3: TGTGCCAGCAGCCTAGCGGGACAGCTCTCTGGGGCCAACGTCCTGACTTTC.

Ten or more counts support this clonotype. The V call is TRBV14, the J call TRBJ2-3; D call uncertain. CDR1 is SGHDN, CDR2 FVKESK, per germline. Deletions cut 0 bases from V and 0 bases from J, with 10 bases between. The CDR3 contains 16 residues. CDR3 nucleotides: TGTGCCAGCAGCCAAGATTATGGATCTAGCACAGATACGCAGTATTTT. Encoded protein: CASSQDYGSSTDTQYF.

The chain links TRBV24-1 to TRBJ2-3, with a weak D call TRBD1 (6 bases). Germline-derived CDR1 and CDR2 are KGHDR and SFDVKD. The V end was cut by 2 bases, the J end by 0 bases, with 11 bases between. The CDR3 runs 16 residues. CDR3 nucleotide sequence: TGTGCCACCAGTGATTCACAGGGAGCGAGCACAGATACGCAGTATTTT. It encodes CATSDSQGASTDTQYF.

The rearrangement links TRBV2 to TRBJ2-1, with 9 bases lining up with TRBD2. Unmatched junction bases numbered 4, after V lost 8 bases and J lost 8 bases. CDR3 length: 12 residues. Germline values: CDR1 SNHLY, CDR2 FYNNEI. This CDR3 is CASGIAGDEQFF. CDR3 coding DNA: TGTGCCAGCGGGATAGCGGGGGATGAGCAGTTCTTC.

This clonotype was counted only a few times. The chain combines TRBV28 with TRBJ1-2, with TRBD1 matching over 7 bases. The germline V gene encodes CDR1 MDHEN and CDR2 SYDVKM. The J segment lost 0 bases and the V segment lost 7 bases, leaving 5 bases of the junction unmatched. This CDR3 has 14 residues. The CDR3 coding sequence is TGTGCCAGCAAGGGGGCCCCTTCTAACTATGGCTACACCTTC. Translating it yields CASKGAPSNYGYTF.

CDR3 nucleotide sequence: TGTGCCAGCAGACCGGCTAGCGGGAAGTCCGGGGAGCTGTTTTTT. Its protein is CASRPASGKSGELFF. The rearrangement links TRBV6-5 to TRBJ2-2, with 9 nucleotides matching TRBD2. V shed 6 bases and J 6 bases; nucleotides not matched to a gene: 8. From germline, CDR1 is MNHEY and CDR2 SVGAGI. The length of the CDR3 is 15 residues.